This TCR beta chain was found in a study of T cells after yellow fever vaccination. Background on the study: Those fractions that held only low numbers of cells were prepared using the SMART-Seq v4 Ultra Low Input RNA kit.

The 5'RACE template-switching step produced TCR cDNA and added a universal primer site and UMIs. TCRdb re-called the 5' RACE reads with MiXCR, one entry per CDR3 protein. Of some 600,000 distinct CDR3 sequences listed, around 12% are singletons. On this clonotype: Antigen specificity is unknown.

Looked up from germline, CDR1 is MNHEY and CDR2 is SVGEGT. V lost 8 bases, J lost 12 bases, and 23 bases lay in between. CDR3 length: 15 residues. Study-wide points: Though it reached lower strength, the secondary response hit its peak faster, day 5 versus 15. Researchers cautioned that FACS-sorted repertoires could harbor abundant clonotypes contaminating from the bulk population.

The source was PBMCs, collected on the day of the yellow fever booster vaccination. The sequence came from a man aged 30-40 years who received the YFV17D yellow fever vaccine. The chain recombines TRBV6-2 or TRBV6-3 with TRBJ1-6; D remains ambiguous. The CDR3 region has the DNA TGTGCCAGCCGAACTCACGGGTCCCGTATCGGACCCCTCCACTTT. As protein: CASRTHGSRIGPLHF.